This T cell receptor beta chain appears in the sequencing data of a study of OX40 agonist ivuxolimab in advanced cancers. Describing the broader study: Ivuxolimab was a fully human IgG2 agonistic monoclonal antibody targeting the costimulatory receptor OX40 (CD134). The monotherapy dose-escalation portion (N of about 50 patients) of the phase I ivuxolimab trial is reported in the paper. Of the roughly 54 dose-escalation patients, hepatocellular carcinoma was present in around 20, melanoma in roughly 15, renal cell carcinoma in 9 and head and neck cancer in 9. Prior anti-PD-1, anti-PD-L1 or anti-CTLA-4 therapy was permitted, and checkpoint inhibitors had been received by about 44% of dose-escalation patients. A male proportion of 82.7% and a mean age of approximately 62 years, ranging from roughly 23 to 79, were recorded for the dose-escalation cohort. Three dose-escalation patients achieved partial responses, one with hepatocellular carcinoma and two with cutaneous melanoma. Peripheral TCRbeta sequencing was intended to test whether TCR sequence diversity was altered and clonal T-cell expansion was caused by ivuxolimab. Intravenous ivuxolimab was administered to patients every 2 weeks at six dose levels: 0.01, 0.1, 0.3, 1.5, 3 and 10 mg/kg. The paper's findings and limits, for the study overall: After ivuxolimab, CD8+ T cells had more expanded clones than CD4+ T cells on average. At doses from 0.1 to 3.0 mg/kg, clonal expansion was seen in both CD4+ and CD8+ blood T cells between baseline and week 6. The antigen specificity of the clonally expanded peripheral T cells was not determined. Low levels of normalized T-cell clonal expansion were also seen in some nonresponding patients. In the 0.1-3.0 mg/kg groups, partial responders were among the patients with the lowest normalized peripheral clonal expansion, particularly in CD8+ T cells.

Genomic DNA was extracted from sorted cells for sequencing of the TCRbeta CDR3 region. The immunoSEQ Assay was used for sequencing of TCRbeta CDR3 regions. The table was pulled from immuneACCESS by TCRdb, which kept in-frame rearrangements only. Such tables lose some clones; where checked, under half of the loss comes from unresolved V genes, and the rest has no known cause. The sample has about 58,000 clones on record, 75% to 90% of them singletons. More than 0.65% of the sample belongs to the ten largest clones. From the germline V gene (reference sequence), CDR1 is MNHEY and CDR2 is SMNVEV. V is shortened by 5 bases, J by 3 bases, and the region joining them spans 10 bases. Counted from cysteine to phenylalanine, this CDR3 has 14 amino acids. The read is trimmed to its CDR3 DNA, 42 bases read in frame from base 1. Patients with a history of autoimmune disease or receiving systemic immunosuppression were excluded from the trial. Peripheral blood for TCR sequencing was drawn from every dose cohort at baseline, at cycle 4 day 1 and at cycle 7 day 1. Samples came from an open-label, multicenter, first-in-human phase I dose-escalation trial of ivuxolimab. Adults with locally advanced or metastatic head and neck squamous cell, hepatocellular, melanoma or renal cell carcinoma were enrolled in the trial. Before TCR sequencing, CD4+ and CD8+ T cells were separately sorted from peripheral blood.

This clone has only one observation. This clone's antigen is unknown. Per-nucleotide qualities are absent, and no much larger clonotype sits a single base away. This sequence uses TRBV27 and TRBJ2-2; the D gene remains uncertain. The material sequenced was CD4+ or CD8+ T cells sorted from blood, taken in a trial of the OX40 agonist ivuxolimab. The origin of this receptor is an adult with an advanced solid tumor such as melanoma, head and neck, liver or kidney cancer. In nucleotides, the sequence is TGTGCCAGCAGTAGGTCAATCGACACCGGGGAGCTGTTTTTT. This is translated as CASSRSIDTGELFF.